This TCR beta chain was sequenced for a study of CD8 T cells in ankylosing spondylitis. Germline loops: CDR1 SGHRS, CDR2 YFSETQ. The V segment lost 5 bases and the J segment 2 bases; nucleotides outside the gene matches: 6. The CDR3 has 15 residues. At least ten counts were recorded for this clonotype. In TCRdb, the 5' RACE reads were re-called with MiXCR into one record per CDR3 protein. The sample lists 300,000 to 350,000 distinct CDR3 sequences, around 20% seen once, with approximately 3.7% in the top ten. The chain joins TRBV5-1 to TRBJ2-7, with 11 nucleotides matching TRBD2. The receptor was derived from a female donor with ankylosing spondylitis or in good health (not recorded which). The sequenced material came from blood, either unsorted or a sorted T cell fraction (not recorded which). For the CDR3, the DNA is TGCGCCAGCAGTAGTAGACTAGCGGGGACCTACGAGCAGTACTTC. Protein product: CASSSRLAGTYEQYF.